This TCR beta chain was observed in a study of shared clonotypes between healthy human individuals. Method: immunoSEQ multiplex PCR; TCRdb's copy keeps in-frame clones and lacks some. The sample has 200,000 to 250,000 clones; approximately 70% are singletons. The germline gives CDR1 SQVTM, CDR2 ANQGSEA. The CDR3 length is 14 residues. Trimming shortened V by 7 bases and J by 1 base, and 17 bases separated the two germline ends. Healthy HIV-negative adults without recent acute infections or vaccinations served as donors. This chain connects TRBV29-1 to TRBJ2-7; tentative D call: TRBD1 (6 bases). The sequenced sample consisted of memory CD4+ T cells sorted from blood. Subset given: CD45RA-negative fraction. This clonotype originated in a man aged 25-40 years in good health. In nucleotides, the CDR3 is TGCAGCGGCGGCCTGACAGGACTTTCCTACGAGCAGTACTTC. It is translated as CSGGLTGLSYEQYF.